Shown below are 24 T cell receptor beta chains from a single sample sequenced in a study of cytomegalovirus exposure and HLA in healthy donors. The PCR made use of 60 Vbeta and 13 Jbeta primers. Method: immunoSEQ multiplex PCR; TCRdb's copy keeps in-frame clones and lacks some. The data hold around 130,000 clones, with about 80% observed a single time. Sequencing was done on a sample of PBMCs. The receptors come from a male donor in good health and CMV-seronegative.

The chain is built from TRBV9 and TRBJ1-3; D not resolved. The V and J ends lost 1 base and 0 bases respectively, with 14 bases between them. The germline gives CDR1 SGDLS, CDR2 YYNGEE. The CDR3 is 17 residues long. The CDR3 DNA sequence: TGTGCCAGCAGCGTAAGTCCTGGCATTTTCTCTGGAAACACCATATATTTT. Its protein product is CASSVSPGIFSGNTIYF.

This clone came up a few times. Here the CDR3 DNA reads TGTGCCAGCAGCCCCGACAGGGCGGCCTACGAGCAGTACTTC. Protein product: CASSPDRAAYEQYF. The rearrangement links TRBV11-2 to TRBJ2-7, with 7 bases lining up with TRBD1. The junction had 6 bases not matched to a gene; V was cut back by 5 bases and J by 2 bases. The CDR3 covers 14 residues. CDR1 SGHAT and CDR2 FQNNGV come from the germline V gene.

The J gene is TRBJ1-2, the V gene TRBV2, with D tentatively TRBD1 (5 bases). Germline V gene lookup returns CDR1 SNHLY and CDR2 FYNNEI. The CDR3 runs to 15 residues. The V end was cut by 0 bases, the J end by 2 bases, with 10 bases between. The CDR3 region has the DNA TGTGCCAGCAGTGAAGCGCTTCGGGGGAACTATGGCTACACCTTC. Translating gives CASSEALRGNYGYTF.

The chain combines TRBV7-9 with TRBJ1-1; TRBD1 matches 8 bases. The V gene end was trimmed by 5 bases and the J gene end by 4 bases; junction bases not matched to a gene: 6. CDR1 and CDR2 from the germline V gene are SEHNR and FQNEAQ (reference sequence). This CDR3 has 14 residues. The chain's CDR3 is CASSLQGEATEAFF. The DNA for the CDR3 is TGTGCCAGCAGCCTACAGGGGGAGGCCACTGAAGCTTTCTTT.

The V call is TRBV4-1, the J call TRBJ1-1; D gene uncertain. Per the germline V gene, CDR1 is MGHRA and CDR2 is YSYEKL. V lost 2 bases to trimming and J lost 12 bases, with 13 bases between them. This CDR3 has 12 residues. CDR3 in amino acids: CASSQPGVTPFF. The CDR3 nucleotides read TGCGCCAGCAGCCAACCCGGAGTGACGCCTTTCTTT.

This clone has a handful of counts. V is TRBV6-5 and J is TRBJ1-2, with TRBD1 matching over 7 bases. Trimming cost V 5 bases and J 4 bases; bases outside gene matches: 4. CDR3 size: 13 residues. Looked up from germline, CDR1 is MNHEY and CDR2 is SVGAGI. In DNA, the CDR3 is TGTGCCAGCAGTGCACGGACAGGCTATGGCTACACCTTC. It yields the protein CASSARTGYGYTF.

This clone was recorded once. Sequence at one end of the junction differs from germline and may be a read error. This chain joins TRBV25-1 and TRBJ2-6, with D possibly being TRBD2 (6 bases). Germline CDR1 and CDR2: MGHDK and SYGVNS. This CDR3 region has 15 residues. The CDR3 DNA is TGTGCCAGCAGTGAGGGAGGCTCTGGGGCCAACGGCCTGACTTTC. This codes for CASSEGGSGANGLTF.

This chain joins TRBV9 and TRBJ2-7; the match to TRBD1 covers 9 bases. This CDR3 is built from 14 residues. The germline V gene encodes CDR1 SGDLS and CDR2 YYNGEE. With 4 bases clipped from V and 9 bases from J, the junction kept 11 bases outside the gene matches. Here the CDR3 reads CASSPRDRVTAQYF. For the CDR3, the DNA is TGTGCCAGCAGCCCCCGGGACAGGGTTACTGCGCAGTACTTC.

The chain joins TRBV7-8 to TRBJ2-1; D uncertain. Deletions cut 1 base from V and 4 bases from J, with 5 bases between. Germline values: CDR1 SGHVS, CDR2 FQNEAQ. The CDR3 consists of 13 residues. The CDR3 coding sequence is TGTGCCAGCAGCTTAGTTTTATACAATGAGCAGTTCTTC. Its translation is CASSLVLYNEQFF. Supplemented by reference TRBV7-8 and TRBJ2-1, the full variable domain reads GAGVSQSPRYKVAKRGQDVALRCDPISGHVSLFWYQQALGQGPEFLTYFQNEAQLDKSGLPSDRFFAERPEGSVSTLKIQRTQQEDSAVYLCASSLVLYNEQFFGPGTRLTVL.

The chain carries TRBV30 and TRBJ1-2, with D unresolved. The germline V and J ends were trimmed by 3 bases and 4 bases, with 12 bases remaining between them. CDR3 length: 13 residues. The germline V gene has CDR1 GTSNPN and CDR2 SVGIG (reference sequence). CDR3 sequence (DNA): TGTGCCTGGAGGGAAATGTCAGGCTATGGCTACACCTTC. It codes for CAWREMSGYGYTF.

The V gene is TRBV30, the J gene TRBJ1-1; D remains unclear. The CDR3 is 14 residues long. CDR1 and CDR2 (germline): GTSNPN, SVGIG (reference sequence). V lost 2 bases and J 1 base, leaving 11 bases between the germline ends. CDR3 nucleotides: TGTGCCTGGAGTCTACCGGGGAGGAACACTGAAGCTTTCTTT. Its translation: CAWSLPGRNTEAFF.

The V call is TRBV9, the J call TRBJ2-7, with TRBD2 matching over 10 bases. Trimming cost V 4 bases and J 1 base; bases outside gene matches: 5. The CDR3 covers 15 residues. Germline assignment: CDR1 SGDLS and CDR2 YYNGEE. The CDR3 here is CASSPTSGPSYEQYF. The CDR3 bases are TGTGCCAGCAGCCCGACTAGCGGGCCTTCCTACGAGCAGTACTTC.

The chain joins TRBV7-2 to TRBJ1-6, with D unclear. V was cut by 5 bases and J by 10 bases, with 12 bases left in between. The CDR3 length is 13 residues. The V gene's germline CDR1 is SGHTA and CDR2 FQGNSA. In nucleotides, the CDR3 is TGTGCCAGCAGCCCCCTAGGAGTCTCACCCCTCCACTTT. It encodes CASSPLGVSPLHF. The complete variable domain, with remaining parts taken from reference TRBV7-2 and TRBJ1-6, reads GAGVSQSPSNKVTEKGKDVELRCDPISGHTALYWYRQSLGQGLEFLIYFQGNSAPDKSGLPSDRFSAERTGGSVSTLTIQRTQQEDSAVYLCASSPLGVSPLHFGNGTRLTVT.

The rearrangement uses TRBV19 and TRBJ1-5; unclear D gene. CDR3 length: 15 amino acids. Per germline, CDR1 LNHDA and CDR2 SQIVND (reference sequence). The V and J ends lost 6 bases and 6 bases respectively, with 18 bases between them. In DNA form, the CDR3 reads TGTGCCAGTAGGACTTATGTGGCGGGTGGTCAGCCCCAGCATTTT. Residues: CASRTYVAGGQPQHF.

This chain joins TRBV2 and TRBJ2-7; 9 bases agree with TRBD1. The germline CDR1 and CDR2 sequences are SNHLY and FYNNEI. V dropped 5 bases and J dropped 6; count of bases not matched to a gene: 11. The CDR3 consists of 15 residues. The chain's CDR3 is CASSYRGRFTAEQYF. The CDR3 nucleotides read TGTGCCAGCAGTTACAGGGGGCGGTTTACTGCCGAGCAGTACTTC.

The chain couples TRBV6-4 to TRBJ1-1; D remains unclear. From germline, CDR1 is MRHNA and CDR2 SNTAGT. The CDR3 totals 12 residues. V was clipped by 6 bases and J by 1 base, with 6 bases between them. The CDR3 nucleotides read TGTGCCAGCAGAGCCGAGAACACTGAAGCTTTCTTT. Encoded protein: CASRAENTEAFF.

This clone was seen more than once but under ten times. CDR3 in amino acids: CASSERGVAGDTEAFF. DNA of the CDR3: TGTGCCAGCAGTGAACGGGGGGTTGCGGGAGACACTGAAGCTTTCTTT. The chain is built from TRBV6-1 and TRBJ1-1; tentative D call: TRBD1 (5 bases). Between the trimmed V and J ends, which lost 2 bases and 3 bases, there was a span of 16 bases. This CDR3 has 16 amino acids. The germline CDR1 and CDR2 sequences are MNHNS and SASEGT.

The chain has TRBV13 and TRBJ2-7, with 7 bases identical to TRBD2. The CDR3 spans 14 residues. Germline V gives CDR1 PRHDT, CDR2 FYEKMQ (reference sequence). V lost 5 bases, J lost 2 bases, and 6 bases stayed unmatched. The CDR3 protein is CASSGTISTYEQYF. As DNA, the CDR3 is TGTGCCAGCAGCGGGACTATAAGTACCTACGAGCAGTACTTC. The variable domain in full, completed from reference TRBV13 and TRBJ2-7, reads AAGVIQSPRHLIKEKRETATLKCYPIPRHDTVYWYQQGPGQDPQFLISFYEKMQSDKGSIPDRFSAQQFSDYHSELNMSSLELGDSALYFCASSGTISTYEQYFGPGTRLTVT.

The V and J genes are TRBV19 and TRBJ2-1, with 12 positions matching TRBD2. V lost 7 bases to trimming and J lost 9 bases; unmatched junction nucleotides: 1. Germline CDR1 and CDR2: LNHDA and SQIVND (reference sequence). There are 12 residues in the CDR3. The CDR3 nucleotides are TGTGCCAGTACACTAGCGGGGGGTGAGCAGTTCTTC. It specifies CASTLAGGEQFF. Combining the CDR3 with reference TRBV19 and TRBJ2-1 gives the whole variable domain DGGITQSPKYLFRKEGQNVTLSCEQNLNHDAMYWYRQDPGQGLRLIYYSQIVNDFQKGDIAEGYSVSREKKESFPLTVTSAQKNPTAFYLCASTLAGGEQFFGPGTRLTVL.

The chain employs TRBV19 and TRBJ2-5; 8 nucleotides align to TRBD2. Germline CDR1 reads LNHDA; CDR2 reads SQIVND (reference sequence). The CDR3 totals 13 residues. The junction had 5 bases not matched to a gene; V was cut back by 6 bases and J by 5 bases. CDR3 sequence: CASSGGVLETQYF. The CDR3 region has the DNA TGTGCCAGTAGCGGGGGGGTCCTGGAGACCCAGTACTTC. Complete variable domain (other parts from reference TRBV19 and TRBJ2-5): DGGITQSPKYLFRKEGQNVTLSCEQNLNHDAMYWYRQDPGQGLRLIYYSQIVNDFQKGDIAEGYSVSREKKESFPLTVTSAQKNPTAFYLCASSGGVLETQYFGPGTRLLVL.

This sequence joins TRBV2 and TRBJ1-1; D perhaps matches TRBD1 (6 bases). Germline values: CDR1 SNHLY, CDR2 FYNNEI. The CDR3 has 15 residues. V was trimmed by 7 bases and J by 1 base, leaving 16 bases between them. This CDR3 reads CASTHYGQTNTEAFF. The CDR3 DNA follows: TGTGCCAGCACGCACTACGGACAGACGAACACTGAAGCTTTCTTT.

The chain carries TRBV5-1 and TRBJ2-3, with 7 bases fitting TRBD1. This CDR3 spans 16 amino acids. CDR1 is SGHRS and CDR2 is YFSETQ in the germline V gene. Germline trimming cut 2 bases from V and 4 bases from J; bases unmatched to any gene: 10. DNA for the CDR3: TGCGCCAGCAGCTTTTTGGGACAGTTGGGACCAGATACGCAGTATTTT. As protein: CASSFLGQLGPDTQYF. Full variable domain (missing parts from reference TRBV5-1 and TRBJ2-3): KAGVTQTPRYLIKTRGQQVTLSCSPISGHRSVSWYQQTPGQGLQFLFEYFSETQRNKGNFPGRFSGRQFSNSRSEMNVSTLELGDSALYLCASSFLGQLGPDTQYFGPGTRLTVL.

This rearrangement joins TRBV7-8 to TRBJ2-7; TRBD2 matches at 10 bases. This CDR3 comprises 15 residues. With 4 bases clipped from V and 3 bases from J, the junction kept 6 bases outside the gene matches. The V gene's germline CDR1 is SGHVS and CDR2 FQNEAQ. CDR3 sequence: CASSWSGRAFYEQYF. The DNA for the CDR3 is TGTGCCAGCAGCTGGAGCGGGAGGGCCTTCTACGAGCAGTACTTC.

This chain links TRBV19 with TRBJ1-2, with 8 positions matching TRBD1. The CDR3 is 13 residues long. V shed 6 bases and J 4 bases; nucleotides not matched to a gene: 4. The germline V gene encodes CDR1 LNHDA and CDR2 SQIVND (reference sequence). CDR3 in DNA: TGTGCCAGTAGAGACGGGACAGGCTATGGCTACACCTTC. Translation: CASRDGTGYGYTF.